These 25 T cell receptor beta chains share one sample of origin, sequenced in a study of cytomegalovirus exposure and HLA in healthy donors (dated by TCRdb to 2016 to 2017). Library generation was performed with the immunoSEQ multiplex PCR assay. The multiplex PCR relied on a mix of 60 forward primers for TCR Vbeta segments and 13 reverse primers for TCR Jbeta segments. TCRdb retrieved this table from immuneACCESS and kept in-frame rearrangements only. Not all clones are present; in checked studies, unresolved V genes account for under half, and no reason is known for the remainder. For this sample there are over 100,000 clones; about three fifths appear just once. About a tenth of the sample lies in the top ten. Sequenced input: PBMCs. The receptors were gathered from a man between 35 and 55 years old in good health and CMV-seropositive.

The chain combines TRBV5-1 with TRBJ2-7, with unresolved D. Trimming took off 4 bases at V and 3 bases at J, with 8 bases between the two ends. The CDR3 is 12 residues long. Germline values: CDR1 SGHRS, CDR2 YFSETQ. This CDR3 reads CASSPDFYEQYF. CDR3 nucleotides: TGCGCCAGCAGCCCAGACTTCTACGAGCAGTACTTC.

This clone was recorded a few times. The chain couples TRBV7-9 to TRBJ1-1; maybe TRBD1 (6 bases). V was trimmed by 5 bases and J by 11 bases, leaving 24 bases between them. CDR3 length equals 15 residues. The V gene's germline CDR1 is SEHNR and CDR2 FQNEAQ (reference sequence). The CDR3 DNA is TGTGCCAGCAGCCGATACGGGGGGCAAGAAGAGAGGGCTTTCTTT. This encodes CASSRYGGQEERAFF.

The count of this clone is one. V is TRBV7-9 and J is TRBJ2-7; possibly TRBD2 for D (6 bases). Trimming took 6 bases from V and 0 from J, leaving 24 bases between them. This CDR3 comprises 18 residues. Germline V gene lookup returns CDR1 SEHNR and CDR2 FQNEAQ (reference sequence). CDR3 bases: TGTGCCAGCAGGCTCCCGAGGAGTCTAGCGCCCAGCTCCTACGAGCAGTACTTC. It translates to CASRLPRSLAPSSYEQYF.

V usage is TRBV7-9 and J usage is TRBJ2-3, with D perhaps matching TRBD2 (6 bases). Per germline, CDR1 SEHNR and CDR2 FQNEAQ (reference sequence). Trimming removed 3 bases at V and 5 bases at J, with 21 bases between. The CDR3 is made up of 17 amino acids. The CDR3 loop is CASSFLASGDGGDTQYF. CDR3 DNA sequence: TGTGCCAGCAGCTTCCTAGCTTCGGGAGACGGGGGAGATACGCAGTATTTT.

The chain uses TRBV7-2 and TRBJ1-5, with 7 positions matching TRBD1. CDR1 SGHTA and CDR2 FQGNSA come from the germline V gene. V trimming: 4 bases; J trimming: 13 bases; junction bases outside the gene matches: 16. The CDR3 contains 15 residues. In DNA, the CDR3 is TGTGCCAGCAGCTCCAGTCCGGGACAGTCTAAAACGCAGCATTTT. Translated: CASSSSPGQSKTQHF.

This clone was found a few times. The genes are TRBV2 and TRBJ2-1, with no clear D. CDR1 and CDR2 (germline): SNHLY, FYNNEI. Trimming stripped 2 bases from V and 9 bases from J, with 5 bases between. The CDR3 extends over 11 amino acids. CDR3 sequence: CASSESFEQFF. In DNA, the CDR3 is TGTGCCAGCAGTGAAAGCTTTGAGCAGTTCTTC.

The chain employs TRBV28 and TRBJ1-2, with a tentative D call TRBD1 (5 bases). CDR1 is MDHEN, CDR2 SYDVKM, per germline. With 4 bases removed from V and 8 bases from J, the gap between germline ends came to 14 bases. CDR3 length: 13 residues. CDR3: CASSWGGVSGYTF. CDR3 in DNA: TGTGCCAGCAGTTGGGGGGGAGTGAGCGGCTACACCTTC.

This clone was detected once. This sequence joins TRBV14 and TRBJ2-2, with D maybe TRBD1 (6 bases). V shed 6 bases and J shed 1 base, with 9 bases lying between them. Germline CDR1 reads SGHDN; CDR2 reads FVKESK. This CDR3 spans 14 amino acids. The CDR3 here is CASSRTVNTGELFF. The DNA for the CDR3 is TGTGCCAGCAGTCGGACAGTGAACACCGGGGAGCTGTTTTTT.

This clone was recorded a few times. The CDR3 loop is CASGGTVWNGYTF. The CDR3 nucleotides read TGCGCCAGCGGGGGGACAGTTTGGAATGGCTACACCTTC. The gene calls are TRBV4-3 and TRBJ1-2; 7 bases align to TRBD1. Per germline, CDR1 LGHNA and CDR2 YSLEER. CDR3 length: 13 residues. After removal of 8 bases from V and 6 bases from J, the junction contained 9 bases not matched to a gene.

This chain links TRBV12-5 with TRBJ2-1; 11 bases match TRBD2. Germline V gene lookup returns CDR1 LGHNT and CDR2 FRNRAP. V lost 0 bases and J lost 3; bases outside the gene matches: 7. This CDR3 contains 18 residues. Here the CDR3 reads CASGLVLASGGSYNEQFF. In DNA, the CDR3 is TGTGCTAGTGGTTTGGTATTAGCTAGCGGGGGGAGCTACAATGAGCAGTTCTTC. The full variable domain, with the rest looked up from reference TRBV12-5 and TRBJ2-1, is DARVTQTPRHKVTEMGQEVTMRCQPILGHNTVFWYRQTMMQGLELLAYFRNRAPLDDSGMPKDRFSAEMPDATLATLKIQPSEPRDSAVYFCASGLVLASGGSYNEQFFGPGTRLTVL.

This chain connects TRBV4-1 to TRBJ2-5; 7 bases are shared with TRBD1. The V gene's germline CDR1 is MGHRA and CDR2 YSYEKL. This CDR3 region has 16 residues. The trim removed 5 bases at V and 1 base at J, leaving 10 bases unmatched. Here the CDR3 reads CASSANLGQTQETQYF. CDR3 DNA sequence: TGCGCCAGCAGCGCTAACTTGGGACAGACCCAAGAGACCCAGTACTTC.

The chain joins TRBV5-1 to TRBJ2-7, with 9 bases aligning to TRBD1. The CDR3 consists of 15 residues. J lost 2 bases, V lost 4 bases, and 7 bases had no gene match. Germline CDR1 SGHRS, CDR2 YFSETQ. The CDR3 protein is CASSIRTGATYEQYF. The CDR3 DNA is TGCGCCAGCAGCATCAGGACAGGGGCGACCTACGAGCAGTACTTC.

This clone has a handful of counts. Distinct nucleotide sequences in the sample also encode this CDR3. V usage is TRBV7-9 and J usage is TRBJ2-3; perhaps TRBD2 as D (5 bases). This CDR3 spans 13 amino acids. Between the trimmed V and J ends, which lost 5 bases and 4 bases, there was a span of 10 bases. Germline CDR1 reads SEHNR; CDR2 reads FQNEAQ (reference sequence). The CDR3 spells CASSPRGPDTQYF. The CDR3 DNA reads TGTGCCAGCAGCCCTAGAGGGCCAGATACGCAGTATTTT.

V gene TRBV4-2 combines with J gene TRBJ2-1, with D maybe TRBD1 (6 bases). This CDR3 is built from 14 residues. Trimming cost V 1 base and J 6 bases, with 10 bases left between them. The germline V gene has CDR1 LGHNA and CDR2 YNFKEQ. The CDR3 DNA reads as TGTGCCAGCAGCCAAGGGGGGACAATCAATGAGCAGTTCTTC. It yields the protein CASSQGGTINEQFF.

This chain links TRBV10-1 with TRBJ2-3; the match to TRBD2 covers 9 bases. Germline-derived CDR1 and CDR2 are WNHNN and SYGVQD (reference sequence). This CDR3 comprises 15 residues. The J segment lost 4 bases and the V segment lost 3 bases, leaving 5 bases of the junction unmatched. This CDR3 is CASSEGTSRSDTQYF. The DNA for the CDR3 is TGCGCCAGCAGTGAAGGGACTAGCAGGTCAGATACGCAGTATTTT.

This sequence joins TRBV6-1 and TRBJ1-5; unclear D gene. The CDR3 contains 15 residues. V dropped 1 base and J dropped 0 bases, with 7 bases sitting between them. Germline V gene data show CDR1 as MNHNS and CDR2 as SASEGT. For the CDR3, the DNA is TGTGCCAGCAGTGAAGAGCCAACTAGCAATCAGCCCCAGCATTTT. Its protein product is CASSEEPTSNQPQHF.

This chain connects TRBV30 to TRBJ1-3, with D perhaps matching TRBD1 (5 bases). CDR1 is GTSNPN, CDR2 SVGIG, per germline (reference sequence). There are 14 residues in the CDR3. Trimming stripped 0 bases from V and 4 bases from J, with 10 bases between. CDR3 sequence reads: CAWSVGQLGNTIYF. The CDR3 DNA is TGTGCCTGGAGTGTAGGACAACTCGGAAACACCATATATTTT.

This sequence joins TRBV5-1 and TRBJ2-2; TRBD1 aligns across 8 bases. This CDR3 contains 15 residues. V lost 0 bases, J lost 7 bases, and 5 bases stayed unmatched. Germline loops: CDR1 SGHRS, CDR2 YFSETQ. The CDR3 loop is CASSLEQGGSGELFF. CDR3 in DNA: TGCGCCAGCAGCTTGGAACAGGGGGGAAGCGGGGAGCTGTTTTTT.

The chain joins TRBV15 to TRBJ2-5, with a possible D match to TRBD2 (5 bases). Germline lookup yields CDR1 LNHNV and CDR2 YYDKDF (reference sequence). The V and J ends lost 1 base and 3 bases respectively, with 6 bases between them. This CDR3 spans 13 amino acids. CDR3 loop: CATSRGGKETQYF. The DNA for the CDR3 is TGTGCCACCAGCAGAGGAGGGAAAGAGACCCAGTACTTC.

By share, this clone ranks as medium-sized. J is TRBJ2-1 and V is TRBV5-4; 8 nucleotides line up with TRBD2. J gave up 15 bases and V 1 base, and 12 bases lay outside the gene matches. Germline V gene lookup returns CDR1 SGHNT and CDR2 YYREEE (reference sequence). CDR3 length: 14 amino acids. The CDR3 nucleotides are TGTGCCAGCAGCTTGAGCGGCGGGAGGCGCGCCTTGTTCTTC. Residues: CASSLSGGRRALFF.

The V call is TRBV28, the J call TRBJ1-2; D may be TRBD1 (6 bases). The CDR3 runs to 14 residues. The V end lost 6 bases, the J end lost 7 bases, and 18 bases lay between the germline ends. Germline CDR1 reads MDHEN; CDR2 reads SYDVKM. DNA for the CDR3: TGTGCCAGCAGCCCTCCAGGGGTGAGGGGTGGCTACACCTTC. It specifies CASSPPGVRGGYTF.

J is TRBJ1-1 and V is TRBV2; TRBD1 is a possible D gene (5 bases). Looked up from germline, CDR1 is SNHLY and CDR2 is FYNNEI. Trimming removed 5 bases at V and 1 base at J, with 14 bases between. The CDR3 contains 15 residues. The CDR3 protein is CASSMGGGANTEAFF. In nucleotides, the CDR3 is TGTGCCAGCAGTATGGGGGGAGGTGCGAACACTGAAGCTTTCTTT.

This sequence joins TRBV21-1 and TRBJ1-2. TRBV21-1 constitutes a pseudogene. The CDR3 loop spans 15 amino acids. CDR3 residues: CASSKISLGRGGYTF. In nucleotides, the CDR3 is TGTGCCAGCAGCAAAATTTCCCTTGGGAGGGGTGGCTACACCTTC.

The chain is built from TRBV5-4 and TRBJ2-7; 9 bases fit TRBD1. The CDR3 loop spans 14 amino acids. CDR1 is SGHNT and CDR2 is YYREEE in the germline V gene (reference sequence). J gave up 3 bases and V 4 bases, and 5 bases lay outside the gene matches. Here the CDR3 reads CASSVDRGDYEQYF. CDR3 DNA sequence: TGTGCCAGCAGCGTGGACAGGGGTGACTACGAGCAGTACTTC.

J is TRBJ2-7 and V is TRBV29-1; maybe TRBD1 (5 bases). The V end was cut by 4 bases, the J end by 0 bases, with 13 bases between. Germline loops: CDR1 SQVTM, CDR2 ANQGSEA. The CDR3 extends over 14 amino acids. CDR3 coding DNA: TGCAGCGTTGCCAGGGTTAGGGCCTCCTACGAGCAGTACTTC. As protein: CSVARVRASYEQYF.